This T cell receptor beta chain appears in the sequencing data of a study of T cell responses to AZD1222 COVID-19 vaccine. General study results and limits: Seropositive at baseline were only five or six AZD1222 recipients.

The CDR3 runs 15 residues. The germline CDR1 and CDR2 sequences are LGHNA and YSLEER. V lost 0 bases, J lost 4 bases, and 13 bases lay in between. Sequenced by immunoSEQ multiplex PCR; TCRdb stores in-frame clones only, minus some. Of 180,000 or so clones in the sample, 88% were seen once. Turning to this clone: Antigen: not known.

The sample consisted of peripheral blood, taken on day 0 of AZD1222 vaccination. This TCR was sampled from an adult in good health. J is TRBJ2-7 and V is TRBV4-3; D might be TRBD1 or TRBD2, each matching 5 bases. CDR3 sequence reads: CASSQDRGPGYEQYF. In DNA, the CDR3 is TGCGCCAGCAGCCAAGATAGGGGACCAGGATACGAGCAGTACTTC.